This T cell receptor beta chain was profiled in a study of T cell responses to AZD1222 COVID-19 vaccine. The V end lost 8 bases, the J end lost 5 bases, and 13 bases lay between the germline ends. The CDR3 has 12 residues. Germline V gives CDR1 MNHEY, CDR2 SVGAGI. On this clone: The antigen is not known.

Points from the study as a whole: Scientists sampled the repertoires only once the peak T cell response had passed.

Some clones are missing from TCRdb's copy, which holds only in-frame ones; the method was immunoSEQ multiplex PCR. The profile covers 100,000 to 150,000 clones, with 70% to 90% appearing a single time and just under 9.5% taken by the ten largest. This TCR came from an adult in good health. V usage is TRBV6-5 and J usage is TRBJ2-7, with D perhaps matching TRBD1 (5 bases). Sequencing was performed on peripheral blood, taken on day 0 of AZD1222 vaccination. The CDR3 here is CASGQGADEQYF. The CDR3 nucleotides are TGTGCCAGCGGTCAGGGCGCGGACGAGCAGTACTTC.